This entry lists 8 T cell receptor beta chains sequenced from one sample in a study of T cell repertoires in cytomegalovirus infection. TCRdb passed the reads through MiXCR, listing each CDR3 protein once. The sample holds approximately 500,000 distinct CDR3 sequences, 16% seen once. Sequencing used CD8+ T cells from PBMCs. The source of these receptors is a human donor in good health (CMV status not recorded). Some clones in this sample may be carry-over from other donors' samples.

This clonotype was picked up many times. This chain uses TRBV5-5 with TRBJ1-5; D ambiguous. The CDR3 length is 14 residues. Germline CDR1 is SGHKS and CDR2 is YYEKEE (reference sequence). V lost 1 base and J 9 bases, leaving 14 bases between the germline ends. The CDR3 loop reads CASSLRPGFAPQHF. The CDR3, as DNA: TGTGCCAGCAGCTTGAGGCCGGGATTTGCGCCCCAGCATTTT.

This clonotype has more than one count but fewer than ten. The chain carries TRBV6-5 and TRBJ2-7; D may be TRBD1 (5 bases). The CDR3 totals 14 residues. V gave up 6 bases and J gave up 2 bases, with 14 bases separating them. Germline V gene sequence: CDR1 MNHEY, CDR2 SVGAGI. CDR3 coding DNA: TGTGCCAGCAGCCCCACGACAGCCGCCTACGAGCAGTACTTC. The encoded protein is CASSPTTAAYEQYF.

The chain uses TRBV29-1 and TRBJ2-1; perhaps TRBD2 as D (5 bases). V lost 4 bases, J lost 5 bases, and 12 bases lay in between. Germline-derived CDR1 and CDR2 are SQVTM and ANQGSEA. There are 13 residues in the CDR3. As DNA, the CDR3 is TGCAGCGTTGCCCGCCCCGGGAACAATGAGCAGTTCTTC. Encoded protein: CSVARPGNNEQFF.

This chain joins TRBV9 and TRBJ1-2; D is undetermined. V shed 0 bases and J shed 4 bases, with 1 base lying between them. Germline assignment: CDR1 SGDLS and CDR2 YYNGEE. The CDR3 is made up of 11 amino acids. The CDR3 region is CASSVGYGYTF. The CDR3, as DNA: TGTGCCAGCAGCGTAGGCTATGGCTACACCTTC.

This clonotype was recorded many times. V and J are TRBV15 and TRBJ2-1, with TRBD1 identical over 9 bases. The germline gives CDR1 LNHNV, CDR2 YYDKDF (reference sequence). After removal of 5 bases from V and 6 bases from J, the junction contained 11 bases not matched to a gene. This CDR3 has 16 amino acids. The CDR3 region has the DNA TGTGCCACCAGCGCCGGTGTAGGGACAGGGCCCAATGAGCAGTTCTTC. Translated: CATSAGVGTGPNEQFF. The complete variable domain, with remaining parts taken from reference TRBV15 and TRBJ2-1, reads DAMVIQNPRYQVTQFGKPVTLSCSQTLNHNVMYWYQQKSSQAPKLLFHYYDKDFNNEADTPDNFQSRRPNTSFCFLDIRSPGLGDTAMYLCATSAGVGTGPNEQFFGPGTRLTVL.

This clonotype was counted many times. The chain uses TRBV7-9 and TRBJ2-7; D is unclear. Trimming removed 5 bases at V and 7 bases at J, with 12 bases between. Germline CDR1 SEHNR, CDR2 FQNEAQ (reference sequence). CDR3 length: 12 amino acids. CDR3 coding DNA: TGTGCCAGCAGCAGCCGCGCGTGGGAGCAGTACTTC. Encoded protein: CASSSRAWEQYF. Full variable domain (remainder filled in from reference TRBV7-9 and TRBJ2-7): DTGVSQNPRHKITKRGQNVTFRCDPISEHNRLYWYRQTLGQGPEFLTYFQNEAQLEKSRLLSDRFSAERPKGSFSTLEIQRTEQGDSAMYLCASSSRAWEQYFGPGTRLTVT.

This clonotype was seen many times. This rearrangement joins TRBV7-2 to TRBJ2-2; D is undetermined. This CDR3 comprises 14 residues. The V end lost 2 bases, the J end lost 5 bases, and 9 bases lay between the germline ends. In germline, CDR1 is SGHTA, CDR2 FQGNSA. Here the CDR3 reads CASSLISRTGELFF. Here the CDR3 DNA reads TGTGCCAGCAGCTTAATAAGTAGGACCGGGGAGCTGTTTTTT. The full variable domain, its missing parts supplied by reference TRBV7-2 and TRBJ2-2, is GAGVSQSPSNKVTEKGKDVELRCDPISGHTALYWYRQSLGQGLEFLIYFQGNSAPDKSGLPSDRFSAERTGGSVSTLTIQRTQQEDSAVYLCASSLISRTGELFFGEGSRLTVL.

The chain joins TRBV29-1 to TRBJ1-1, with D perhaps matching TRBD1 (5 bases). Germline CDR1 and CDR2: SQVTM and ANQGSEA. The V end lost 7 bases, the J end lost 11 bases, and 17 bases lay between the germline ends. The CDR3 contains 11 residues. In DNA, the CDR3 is TGCAGCGCCGGGACTTCCAGGGCGGCTTTCTTT. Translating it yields CSAGTSRAAFF.